This T cell receptor (beta chain) was sequenced for a study of shared clonotypes between healthy human individuals. Study as a whole: Donors consisted of a couple of women and a few men between 18 and 49.

Comments on this clone: Its antigen is not known.

The CDR3 is made up of 19 amino acids. Germline V CDR1 and CDR2: MNHEY, SMNVEV (reference sequence). V trimming: 8 bases; J trimming: 2 bases; junction bases outside the gene matches: 20. Whole-study results and caveats: Naive subsets, compared against memory subsets, generally had larger estimated richness values. Only blood was sampled, and tissue TCR repertoires likely differ from blood ones. The study found roughly 5.3% of naive CD4 clonotypes shared across a handful of donors.

Here immunoSEQ multiplex PCR was the method, and the copy in TCRdb shows in-frame clones only, minus some. The sample carries hundreds of thousands of clones, about 96% recorded once. Naive CD8 populations comprised CD45RO-negative cells positively selected for CCR7, excluding terminally differentiated effector memory CD45RA+ cells. The receptor comes from a woman in her thirties in good health. Sequencing input: naive CD8+ T cells sorted from blood. This sequence joins TRBV27 and TRBJ2-2, with 7 positions matching TRBD2. The CDR3 region has the DNA TGTGCCAGCTCCCAGGGAGGGGCCGTCAATTGGGGCAACACCGGGGAGCTGTTTTTT. Protein: CASSQGGAVNWGNTGELFF.